Given below is one T cell receptor beta chain in context. This sample is part of a study of blood T cell repertoires in COVID-19. Study-wide background: Material from acute and convalescent COVID-19 was sourced from the United States, Italy and Spain. The analysed material was cDNA or gDNA that came from T cells, B-cell-depleted T cells, or PBMCs.

Germline CDR1 and CDR2: SGHTA and FQGNSA. There are 13 residues in the CDR3. Trimming cost V 6 bases and J 5 bases, with 13 bases left between them. Original data processing: Estimation of nucleated cell counts was performed using reference gene primer amplification. Clones were read by immunoSEQ multiplex PCR, and TCRdb kept only the in-frame ones, dropping some. The DNA was the basis for D and trimming; V, J and clone size are from that table. The table records approximately 150,000 clones, roughly 80% of them present only once. Sequenced input: peripheral blood. The chain links TRBV7-2 to TRBJ1-1, with a possible D match to TRBD1 (6 bases). This sequence originates from an elderly woman with acute or convalescent COVID-19. CDR3 loop: CASSYRVQTEAFF. The DNA of the CDR3 is TGTGCCAGCAGTTACAGGGTGCAGACTGAAGCTTTCTTT.